This record covers a single T cell receptor (beta chain). Its antigen is unknown. These data belong to a study of shared clonotypes between healthy human individuals. The study's findings and limits: Memory subsets generally showed smaller estimated richness than naive subsets did. Between a handful of donors, naive CD4 clonotypes were shared at a level of approximately 5%. The study's rarefaction showed incomplete sorted-subset sequencing despite large depth.

The naive CD8 subset, CD45RO-negative cells positively selected for CCR7, excluded terminally differentiated effector memory CD45RA+ cells. The DNA input per sorted-subset replicate PCR was about 180 ng, corresponding to tens of thousands of T cell genomes. TCRdb's table, derived via immunoSEQ multiplex PCR, lists solely in-frame clones and lacks some. The sample shows 2 million to 2.5 million clones, about 95% of them seen only once. The CDR3 extends over 13 amino acids. Per germline, CDR1 SGHVS and CDR2 FNYEAQ. V lost 8 bases to trimming and J lost 3 bases, with 14 bases between them. The source of this sequence is a man aged 18 to 29 in good health. The chain employs TRBV7-6 and TRBJ2-7; D may be TRBD2 (7 bases). Sequencing was carried out using naive CD8+ T cells sorted from blood. CDR3 in amino acids: CASAPGGLYEQYF. In DNA, the CDR3 is TGTGCCAGCGCCCCGGGGGGCCTCTACGAGCAGTACTTC.